The rows below give T cell receptor beta chains drawn from one sample of a study. One entry per CDR3 protein, called by TCRdb with MiXCR from the 5' RACE reads. The data show just under 65,000 distinct CDR3 sequences, about 22% seen once. Specimen: memory CD4+ T cells sorted from a lymph node. Source of these receptors: a female donor with breast cancer. The CDR3 runs from the conserved cysteine through the conserved F or W. D genes are given only for firm matches. Clone size, where shown, is once, few, many, or a class for clones that have expanded.

V gene	J gene	D gene	clone size	CDR3 DNA	CDR3 protein
TRBV4-2	TRBJ2-5	TRBD2	many	TGTGCCAGCAGCCAACGACTAGCGGGAGGAGAGACCCAGTACTTC	CASSQRLAGGETQYF
TRBV20-1	TRBJ2-3	.	many	TGCAGTGCTAGAGATCCACAGGCCGTCACAGATACGCAGTATTTT	CSARDPQAVTDTQYF
TRBV5-1	TRBJ2-6	TRBD1	.	TGCGCCAGCAGCCTGGGACAGGGTTACTCTGGGGCCAACGTCCTGACTTTC	CASSLGQGYSGANVLTF
TRBV6-5	TRBJ2-4	.	many	TGTGCCAGCGCCGGAACGACCGGTGGCAAAAACATTCAGTACTTC	CASAGTTGGKNIQYF
TRBV5-1	TRBJ2-7	.	many	TGCGCCAGCAGCTTGGCCCCGTCACCGGGGGAGCAGTACTTC	CASSLAPSPGEQYF
TRBV10-3	TRBJ1-2	.	few	TGTGCCATCAGGGACCAAGGATGGAATAACTATGGCTACACCTTC	CAIRDQGWNNYGYTF
TRBV7-2	TRBJ1-1	.	.	TGTGCCAGCAGCCTCCAACAGGCGGGGAACACTGAAGCTTTCTTT	CASSLQQAGNTEAFF
TRBV28	TRBJ1-5	.	many	TGTGCCAGCAGTTTGACCCCCAGGGCTGTTCAGCCCCAGCATTTT	CASSLTPRAVQPQHF
TRBV6-1	TRBJ2-2	TRBD2	.	TGTGCCTCCCAGCGGGACGGGGGGGAGCTGTTTTTT	CASQRDGGELFF
TRBV28	TRBJ1-6	.	.	TGTGCCAGCAGTCACGGGAGCTCCTATAATTCACCCCTCCACTTT	CASSHGSSYNSPLHF
TRBV6-2/TRBV6-3	TRBJ1-2	.	few	TGTGCCAGCAGTTTCGGACAGCGATATGGCTACACCTTC	CASSFGQRYGYTF
TRBV7-9	TRBJ2-3	.	.	TGTGCCACCAGCTTAGTTGTGGGATCGAGCACAGATACGCAGTATTTT	CATSLVVGSSTDTQYF
TRBV29-1	TRBJ2-3	.	many	TGCAGCGCTAGCCTACCGGGAGATACGCAGTATTTT	CSASLPGDTQYF
TRBV20-1	TRBJ1-6	.	.	TGCAGTGCTACTCCTCCCGGGGGGTTCTATTCACCCCTCCACTTT	CSATPPGGFYSPLHF
TRBV29-1	TRBJ2-7	TRBD1	few	TGCAGCGTGGGTTTGGGGACAGGGGGCAATAGCTACGAGCAGTACTTC	CSVGLGTGGNSYEQYF
TRBV4-1	TRBJ2-5	TRBD2	.	TGCGCCAGCAGGCGGCAGGTAGCGGGAGCGGGGCAAGAGACCCAGTACTTC	CASRRQVAGAGQETQYF
TRBV4-3	TRBJ2-5	.	few	TGCGCCAGCAGCCAAGTATCAGGAGAGACCCAGTACTTC	CASSQVSGETQYF
TRBV5-4	TRBJ1-1	.	.	TGTGCCAGCAGCTTGGACTGGCAACTTGAAGCTTTCTTT	CASSLDWQLEAFF
TRBV5-1	TRBJ1-1	TRBD1	.	TGCGCCAGCAGATTGGTTGGCTCAGGGGGCTGGTTTGGACACACTGAAGCTTTCTTT	CASRLVGSGGWFGHTEAFF